The clone carrying this TCR beta chain was detected a few times. Its antigen is not identified. The data derive from a study of a mutant IDH1 vaccine in newly diagnosed glioma. Clones were read by immunoSEQ multiplex PCR, and TCRdb kept only the in-frame ones, dropping some. The repertoire holds 60,000 to 70,000 clones, with under 85% as singletons. CDR1 and CDR2 (germline): SQVTM, ANQGSEA. This CDR3 region has 14 residues. V was shortened by 3 bases and J by 0 bases, with 11 bases between the two germline ends. As to time point: week 47, end of study. Each vaccine dose was 300 ug of mutant IDH1 20-mer peptide, with topical imiquimod.

V is TRBV29-1 and J is TRBJ1-1; no clear D gene. The sequence was obtained from a man aged 30 to 39 with glioma. Sequenced here: PBMCs, sampled from a glioma patient whose treatment included an IDH1 peptide vaccine. The CDR3 DNA sequence: TGCAGCGTTGATATCGGGGTTATGAACACTGAAGCTTTCTTT. Translating it yields CSVDIGVMNTEAFF.